Below are 9 T cell receptor beta chains sequenced from a single sample in a study of T cells after yellow fever vaccination. TCRdb reanalysed the 5' RACE reads using MiXCR and keeps one entry per CDR3 protein. This sample has about 320,000 distinct CDR3 sequences, with roughly 10% found just once. The sequencing here drew on CD4+ T cells sorted from PBMCs, taken 45 days after the yellow fever booster vaccination. The receptors shown here come from a man younger than 30 who received the YFV17D yellow fever vaccine.

A few counts support this clonotype. CDR3 sequence reads: CSVWTGTGGEQYF. The CDR3 nucleotides are TGCAGCGTTTGGACCGGGACAGGGGGCGAGCAGTACTTC. The chain recombines TRBV29-1 with TRBJ2-7, with 11 bases identical to TRBD1. The CDR3 loop spans 13 amino acids. CDR1 and CDR2 (germline): SQVTM, ANQGSEA. V lost 5 bases and J lost 6; bases outside the gene matches: 6.

This clonotype was found a few times. The rearrangement links TRBV7-2 to TRBJ2-7; D remains unclear. The V gene's germline CDR1 is SGHTA and CDR2 FQGNSA. There are 13 residues in the CDR3. V was pared by 1 base and J by 4 bases, with 8 bases between. The CDR3 loop reads CASSLDLKYEQYF. CDR3 DNA sequence: TGTGCCAGCAGCTTAGATCTTAAATACGAGCAGTACTTC. The full variable domain, in which reference TRBV7-2 and TRBJ2-7 provide the parts outside the CDR3, is GAGVSQSPSNKVTEKGKDVELRCDPISGHTALYWYRQSLGQGLEFLIYFQGNSAPDKSGLPSDRFSAERTGGSVSTLTIQRTQQEDSAVYLCASSLDLKYEQYFGPGTRLTVT.

The chain links TRBV3-1 to TRBJ2-1; maybe TRBD2 (7 bases). The CDR3 covers 16 residues. V lost 2 bases and J lost 5, with 16 bases in between. CDR1 is LGHDT and CDR2 is YNNKEL in the germline V gene (reference sequence). CDR3: CASSQSGGAANNEQFF. The CDR3 DNA is TGTGCCAGCAGCCAAAGTGGGGGGGCCGCTAACAATGAGCAGTTCTTC.

Comments on this clonotype: One junction end disagrees with the germline gene, perhaps due to a read error. The genes are TRBV7-7 and TRBJ2-1; D possibly corresponds to TRBD2 (7 bases). The CDR3 is made up of 15 amino acids. Germline V lookup: CDR1 SSHAT, CDR2 FNYEAQ (reference sequence). The CDR3 here is CASSKGGGSYNEQFF. The CDR3 DNA reads TGTGCTAGCAGCAAAGGGGGGGGCTCCTACAATGAGCAGTTCTTC.

The chain employs TRBV6-5 and TRBJ2-7; TRBD2 is a possible D gene (6 bases). CDR3 length: 15 amino acids. Germline assignment: CDR1 MNHEY and CDR2 SVGAGI. The ends were cut back, 2 bases at V and 5 bases at J, with 16 bases in the middle. This CDR3 reads CASSYAGLGGNEQYF. The CDR3 region has the DNA TGTGCCAGCAGTTACGCGGGCCTGGGGGGAAACGAGCAGTACTTC.

This clonotype occurred many times. J is TRBJ2-7 and V is TRBV5-1; D may be TRBD1 (6 bases). Trimming removed 4 bases from V and 0 bases from J, with 17 bases in between. Germline CDR1 is SGHRS and CDR2 is YFSETQ. The CDR3 consists of 16 residues. The DNA for the CDR3 is TGCGCCAGCAGCGATCCGGGACAAGGGGTCTCCTACGAGCAGTACTTC. Its protein product is CASSDPGQGVSYEQYF.

At least ten counts were recorded for this clonotype. This chain connects TRBV10-3 to TRBJ2-3, with 7 bases aligning to TRBD2. The CDR3 totals 14 residues. Trimming at V came to 2 bases and at J to 6 bases, leaving 5 bases not matched to a gene. The germline gives CDR1 ENHRY, CDR2 SYGVKD. CDR3 DNA: TGTGCCATCAGTGAGGTTCTAGCGGCCGATACGCAGTATTTT. This codes for CAISEVLAADTQYF.

This clonotype occurred a few times. J is TRBJ1-2 and V is TRBV6-2 or TRBV6-3, with D hard to call. The ends were cut back, 2 bases at V and 7 bases at J, with 5 bases in the middle. CDR1 and CDR2 (germline): MNHEY, SVGEGT. This CDR3 region has 11 residues. For the CDR3, the DNA is TGTGCCAGCAGTTACGGGCGTGGCTACACCTTC. Its translation: CASSYGRGYTF.

In its sample, this clonotype was seen a few times. V is TRBV15 and J is TRBJ1-4, with D possibly being TRBD1 (5 bases). The CDR3 is made up of 14 amino acids. The V gene's germline CDR1 is LNHNV and CDR2 YYDKDF (reference sequence). Deletions cut 4 bases from V and 7 bases from J, with 13 bases between. CDR3 nucleotide sequence: TGTGCCACCAGCAACCAGGGAAGTGGTGAAAAACTGTTTTTT. It codes for CATSNQGSGEKLFF.